The clone carrying this T cell receptor (beta chain) was counted once. With 2 bases removed from V and 2 bases from J, the gap between germline ends came to 18 bases. CDR3 length equals 17 residues. Germline lookup yields CDR1 MGHRA and CDR2 YSYEKL. Original processing methods: Amplification with reference gene primers provided the estimates of nucleated cell counts. Assay: immunoSEQ multiplex PCR; the TCRdb copy retains only in-frame clones and omits some. D and trimming come from the DNA, and the V and J calls and clone size come from that table. Of around 60,000 clones listed, about 81% were seen once; the top ten hold 14% to 15%. This entry is derived from a study of blood T cell repertoires in COVID-19.

The sequence was collected from a man aged 80 or over with acute or convalescent COVID-19. This rearrangement joins TRBV4-1 to TRBJ1-2; D ambiguous. The sample comprised peripheral blood. CDR3 sequence reads: CASSQMTYSSENYGYTF. The CDR3 DNA reads TGCGCCAGCAGCCAAATGACATATTCGTCTGAGAACTATGGCTACACCTTC.